This passage covers 20 T cell receptor beta chains from one sample sequenced in a study of cytomegalovirus exposure and HLA in healthy donors. 60 Vbeta and 13 Jbeta primers were used in PCR. The assay was immunoSEQ multiplex PCR, and TCRdb's table has in-frame clones only and misses some. The sample yields tens of thousands of clones, more than 60% seen once. Sequenced material: PBMCs. These receptors originate from a male donor in good health and CMV-seropositive.

The chain employs TRBV11-2 and TRBJ2-7; D not resolved. V was trimmed by 0 bases and J by 3 bases, leaving 6 bases between them. Germline CDR1 is SGHAT and CDR2 is FQNNGV. CDR3 length equals 13 residues. CDR3 amino acids: CASSLEQNYEQYF. In nucleotides, the CDR3 is TGTGCCAGCAGCTTAGAACAGAACTACGAGCAGTACTTC.

The chain is built from TRBV10-1 and TRBJ2-1; 10 bases agree with TRBD2. Trimming removed 0 bases from V and 3 bases from J; junction bases left unmatched: 11. This CDR3 is built from 19 residues. Germline CDR1 is WNHNN and CDR2 is SYGVQD (reference sequence). The CDR3 protein is CASSESKAGGQGIYNEQFF. In DNA form, the CDR3 reads TGCGCCAGCAGTGAGTCAAAAGCGGGGGGGCAAGGAATCTACAATGAGCAGTTCTTC.

The chain combines TRBV13 with TRBJ1-2; the D gene is possibly TRBD1 (6 bases). Per the germline V gene, CDR1 is PRHDT and CDR2 is FYEKMQ (reference sequence). The germline V and J ends were trimmed by 3 bases and 4 bases, with 12 bases remaining between them. CDR3 length: 14 residues. CDR3 residues: CASSFYRAPYGYTF. The CDR3 nucleotides are TGTGCCAGCAGCTTCTACAGGGCCCCCTATGGCTACACCTTC.

This sequence joins TRBV4-1 and TRBJ2-7, with D perhaps matching TRBD1 (5 bases). CDR3 size: 14 residues. The ends were cut back, 3 bases at V and 1 base at J, with 10 bases in the middle. Looked up from germline, CDR1 is MGHRA and CDR2 is YSYEKL. In DNA, the CDR3 is TGCGCCAGCAGCCACGCAGGGTTGTCCTACGAGCAGTACTTC. This encodes CASSHAGLSYEQYF.

The rearrangement links TRBV6-5 to TRBJ1-5, with 9 nucleotides matching TRBD1. Trimming cost V 2 bases and J 9 bases; bases outside gene matches: 5. This CDR3 contains 14 residues. CDR1 is MNHEY and CDR2 is SVGAGI in the germline V gene. The CDR3 is CASSYDRGTGPQHF. The CDR3 region has the DNA TGTGCCAGCAGTTACGACAGGGGGACTGGGCCCCAGCATTTT.

V gene TRBV29-1 combines with J gene TRBJ2-7, with D maybe TRBD2 (5 bases). This CDR3 region has 11 residues. Germline V gene data show CDR1 as SQVTM and CDR2 as ANQGSEA. The V end lost 6 bases, the J end lost 1 base, and 7 bases lay between the germline ends. The CDR3 DNA follows: TGCAGCGTCGGGATTTCCTACGAGCAGTACTTC. Amino acids: CSVGISYEQYF.

The gene calls are TRBV30 and TRBJ2-7, with 8 bases aligning to TRBD1. CDR3 length equals 15 residues. V trimming: 5 bases; J trimming: 0 bases; junction bases outside the gene matches: 9. Germline V gene sequence: CDR1 GTSNPN, CDR2 SVGIG (reference sequence). This chain's CDR3 is CAWDVTGANSYEQYF. DNA for the CDR3: TGTGCCTGGGACGTGACAGGGGCGAACTCCTACGAGCAGTACTTC.

V and J are TRBV5-1 and TRBJ2-3, with a tentative D call TRBD1 (5 bases). The germline V gene encodes CDR1 SGHRS and CDR2 YFSETQ. The CDR3 has 16 amino acids. V was shortened by 0 bases and J by 0 bases, with 11 bases between the two germline ends. The CDR3 nucleotides read TGCGCCAGCAGCTTGGAAGGGGCAGCTAGCACAGATACGCAGTATTTT. It codes for CASSLEGAASTDTQYF.

This clone appeared once. The rearrangement joins TRBV7-2 to TRBJ2-7; 12 bases match TRBD2. V lost 6 bases, J lost 0 bases, and 3 bases stayed unmatched. Looked up from germline, CDR1 is SGHTA and CDR2 is FQGNSA. CDR3 size: 15 residues. CDR3 sequence: CASRPGLAGSYEQYF. As DNA, the CDR3 is TGTGCCAGCAGACCGGGACTAGCGGGCTCCTACGAGCAGTACTTC.

The rearrangement links TRBV5-1 to TRBJ1-1; 11 nucleotides line up with TRBD1. V was pared by 3 bases and J by 11 bases, with 12 bases of the junction left unmatched. The V gene's germline CDR1 is SGHRS and CDR2 YFSETQ. CDR3 size: 15 residues. CDR3: CASSSRGTGGDAAFF. The CDR3 DNA reads as TGCGCCAGCAGCTCCCGAGGGACAGGGGGTGACGCGGCTTTCTTT.

V is TRBV6-5 and J is TRBJ1-5; D is perhaps TRBD1 (5 bases). CDR1 is MNHEY, CDR2 SVGAGI, per germline. CDR3 length: 14 amino acids. Trimming stripped 5 bases from V and 5 bases from J, with 13 bases between. CDR3 residues: CASSRRVRDQPQHF. As DNA, the CDR3 is TGTGCCAGCAGTCGGAGGGTCAGGGATCAGCCCCAGCATTTT.

Only a few counts were recorded for this clone. J is TRBJ2-1 and V is TRBV10-3; D remains ambiguous. CDR3 length equals 13 residues. The V gene lost 9 bases and the J gene lost 0 bases, with 9 bases spanning the gap. The germline gives CDR1 ENHRY, CDR2 SYGVKD. The CDR3 sequence is CAIADTSYNEQFF. The DNA of the CDR3 is TGTGCCATTGCCGACACCTCCTACAATGAGCAGTTCTTC.

The genes are TRBV19 and TRBJ1-5, with 11 nucleotides matching TRBD1. Germline trimming cut 0 bases from V and 7 bases from J; bases unmatched to any gene: 5. The CDR3 loop spans 16 amino acids. Germline CDR1 LNHDA, CDR2 SQIVND (reference sequence). The CDR3 nucleotides are TGTGCCAGTAGTATAGAGGGGGGACAGGGGGGGCAGCCCCAGCATTTT. Amino acid sequence: CASSIEGGQGGQPQHF.

This clone was observed a few times. The genes are TRBV6-1 and TRBJ2-7; D may be TRBD1 (6 bases). The V end was cut by 6 bases, the J end by 2 bases, with 14 bases between. The CDR3 totals 14 residues. CDR1 MNHNS and CDR2 SASEGT come from the germline V gene. Written as DNA, the CDR3 is TGTGCCAGCAGGAACAGGGTAACCCCCTACGAGCAGTACTTC. Residues: CASRNRVTPYEQYF.

The chain has TRBV29-1 and TRBJ1-1, with 8 bases aligning to TRBD1. This CDR3 comprises 10 residues. J lost 11 bases, V lost 6 bases, and 5 bases had no gene match. Germline CDR1 and CDR2: SQVTM and ANQGSEA. Written as DNA, the CDR3 is TGCAGCGTGGCCGACAGGGGCGCTTTCTTT. It specifies CSVADRGAFF.

This CDR3 reads CASSSVLAGALDTQYF. The CDR3 bases are TGTGCCAGCAGTTCCGTTCTAGCGGGAGCGTTAGATACGCAGTATTTT. The chain recombines TRBV28 with TRBJ2-3; the match to TRBD2 covers 10 bases. The CDR3 loop spans 16 amino acids. Germline V lookup: CDR1 MDHEN, CDR2 SYDVKM. J lost 5 bases, V lost 4 bases, and 9 bases had no gene match.

This chain links TRBV7-9 with TRBJ2-1; the D is unclear. Trimming removed 2 bases from V and 0 bases from J, with 8 bases in between. The CDR3 is 15 residues long. The germline gives CDR1 SEHNR, CDR2 FQNEAQ (reference sequence). CDR3 amino acids: CASSLTLSSYNEQFF. CDR3 coding DNA: TGTGCCAGCAGCTTAACCCTGAGCTCCTACAATGAGCAGTTCTTC.

The rearrangement links TRBV25-1 to TRBJ1-1; D may be TRBD1 (6 bases). V was shortened by 2 bases and J by 10 bases, with 17 bases between the two germline ends. This CDR3 is 14 amino acids long. Per germline, CDR1 MGHDK and CDR2 SYGVNS. CDR3 coding DNA: TGTGCCAGCAGTGAACTCGGTCAGGGGAATCGAGCTTTCTTT. Translation: CASSELGQGNRAFF.

The V gene is TRBV19, the J gene TRBJ2-2; TRBD2 matches at 8 bases. Germline V lookup: CDR1 LNHDA, CDR2 SQIVND (reference sequence). The CDR3 loop spans 15 amino acids. After removal of 4 bases from V and 7 bases from J, the junction contained 8 bases not matched to a gene. The CDR3, as DNA: TGTGCCAGTAGTAGCCCTCGGCTAGCGGGCGGGGAGCTGTTTTTT. Protein: CASSSPRLAGGELFF.

The chain couples TRBV11-2 to TRBJ1-1, with no clear D. Germline V gene lookup returns CDR1 SGHAT and CDR2 FQNNGV. The ends were cut back, 2 bases at V and 5 bases at J, with 9 bases in the middle. This CDR3 has 13 residues. In DNA form, the CDR3 reads TGTGCCAGCAGCTTAAGTCGCCAGACTGAAGCTTTCTTT. Its translation: CASSLSRQTEAFF.